This passage covers 18 T cell receptor beta chains from one sample sequenced in a study of T cell clones after liver transplantation. The data were produced by immunoSEQ multiplex PCR, yet TCRdb's version contains in-frame clones alone and is incomplete. The data hold 31,000 or so clones, with approximately 96% observed a single time. This specimen consisted of CD8+ T cells from blood, obtained 12 months after liver transplant. The receptors shown here come from a human patient who received a liver transplant. A subset of T cells may come from the graft donor.

The chain combines TRBV5-1 with TRBJ2-5, with 8 bases lining up with TRBD2. The CDR3 runs 15 residues. Germline CDR1 SGHRS, CDR2 YFSETQ. The junction had 12 bases not matched to a gene; V was cut back by 4 bases and J by 7 bases. CDR3 sequence (DNA): TGCGCCAGCAGCGACCACCGGGAGGGGGACGGGACCCAGTACTTC. Amino acid sequence: CASSDHREGDGTQYF.

The chain is built from TRBV28 and TRBJ2-7; D is possibly TRBD2 (6 bases). This CDR3 region has 14 residues. Trimming shortened V by 7 bases and J by 5 bases, and 18 bases separated the two germline ends. CDR1 is MDHEN and CDR2 is SYDVKM in the germline V gene. CDR3 nucleotide sequence: TGTGCCAGCACCGTCGGAGGGCTACAAGACGAGCAGTACTTC. It codes for CASTVGGLQDEQYF.

The chain employs TRBV9 and TRBJ2-1; D not certain. This CDR3 has 14 amino acids. Per the germline V gene, CDR1 is SGDLS and CDR2 is YYNGEE. The ends were cut back, 3 bases at V and 1 base at J, with 8 bases in the middle. Here the CDR3 reads CASSADSSYNEQFF. The CDR3 nucleotides are TGTGCCAGCAGCGCCGACTCTTCCTACAATGAGCAGTTCTTC.

This rearrangement joins TRBV13 to TRBJ2-1; 9 nucleotides agree with TRBD1. V lost 4 bases and J lost 6; bases outside the gene matches: 7. This CDR3 is 15 amino acids long. Germline-derived CDR1 and CDR2 are PRHDT and FYEKMQ (reference sequence). The CDR3 is CASSSGQGSFNEQFF. CDR3 sequence (DNA): TGTGCCAGCAGCTCAGGACAGGGGTCTTTCAATGAGCAGTTCTTC.

V and J are TRBV7-9 and TRBJ2-7, with D tentatively TRBD1 (5 bases). V was trimmed by 4 bases and J by 5 bases, leaving 12 bases between them. The germline gives CDR1 SEHNR, CDR2 FQNEAQ (reference sequence). This CDR3 spans 13 amino acids. This chain's CDR3 is CASSSSDRNEQYF. CDR3 nucleotide sequence: TGTGCCAGCAGCTCCTCCGACAGAAACGAGCAGTACTTC.

V usage is TRBV27 and J usage is TRBJ2-5; 10 bases align to TRBD2. V shed 0 bases and J 5 bases; nucleotides not matched to a gene: 12. Germline V gene lookup returns CDR1 MNHEY and CDR2 SMNVEV (reference sequence). The length of the CDR3 is 18 residues. The CDR3 sequence: CASSLSRAAGGGSETQYF. DNA for the CDR3: TGTGCCAGCAGTTTATCGCGAGCAGCGGGAGGGGGCAGTGAGACCCAGTACTTC.

This chain uses TRBV9 with TRBJ2-3, with D maybe TRBD2 (6 bases). Germline CDR1 SGDLS, CDR2 YYNGEE. This CDR3 is built from 14 residues. V was shortened by 4 bases and J by 3 bases, with 12 bases between the two germline ends. The CDR3 coding sequence is TGTGCCAGCAGCATCCGTGGGGGGACAGATACGCAGTATTTT. It codes for CASSIRGGTDTQYF. Combining the CDR3 with reference TRBV9 and TRBJ2-3 gives the whole variable domain DSGVTQTPKHLITATGQRVTLRCSPRSGDLSVYWYQQSLDQGLQFLIQYYNGEERAKGNILERFSAQQFPDLHSELNLSSLELGDSALYFCASSIRGGTDTQYFGPGTRLTVL.

This chain connects TRBV7-9 to TRBJ2-4; no firm D call. The CDR3 is 12 residues long. The V end lost 0 bases, the J end lost 7 bases, and 4 bases lay between the germline ends. Germline V CDR1 and CDR2: SEHNR, FQNEAQ (reference sequence). CDR3 sequence (DNA): TGTGCCAGCAGCTTAGCTATGAACATTCAGTACTTC. This gives the protein CASSLAMNIQYF. The complete variable domain, with remaining parts taken from reference TRBV7-9 and TRBJ2-4, reads DTGVSQNPRHKITKRGQNVTFRCDPISEHNRLYWYRQTLGQGPEFLTYFQNEAQLEKSRLLSDRFSAERPKGSFSTLEIQRTEQGDSAMYLCASSLAMNIQYFGAGTRLSVL.

V usage is TRBV9 and J usage is TRBJ2-1; D call uncertain. V lost 2 bases, J lost 0 bases, and 9 bases lay in between. From germline, CDR1 is SGDLS and CDR2 YYNGEE. There are 15 residues in the CDR3. CDR3 DNA sequence: TGTGCCAGCAGCGTCCAGGCTAGCTCCTACAATGAGCAGTTCTTC. This codes for CASSVQASSYNEQFF.

The genes are TRBV27 and TRBJ2-7, with 11 bases identical to TRBD2. Trimming cost V 6 bases and J 5 bases; bases outside gene matches: 6. This CDR3 has 14 amino acids. CDR1 and CDR2 (germline): MNHEY, SMNVEV (reference sequence). Here the CDR3 DNA reads TGTGCCAGCAGCCCCGGGACTAGCGGAAACGAGCAGTACTTC. It is translated as CASSPGTSGNEQYF.

Only one count was recorded for this clone. The chain recombines TRBV30 with TRBJ1-5; possible D gene TRBD1, 6 bases. The CDR3 is made up of 14 amino acids. Germline lookup yields CDR1 GTSNPN and CDR2 SVGIG (reference sequence). V was trimmed by 5 bases and J by 0 bases, leaving 11 bases between them. The CDR3 nucleotides read TGTGCCTGGGCAGGGGACCTTAGCAATCAGCCCCAGCATTTT. Translated: CAWAGDLSNQPQHF.

This sequence joins TRBV12-5 and TRBJ2-3; D gene ambiguous. V was pared by 4 bases and J by 3 bases, with 20 bases between. CDR3 length equals 17 residues. Germline lookup yields CDR1 LGHNT and CDR2 FRNRAP. CDR3 sequence: CASGSGIGDLLTDTQYF. CDR3 in DNA: TGTGCTAGTGGTTCCGGCATCGGAGACTTACTTACAGATACGCAGTATTTT. Full variable domain (remainder filled in from reference TRBV12-5 and TRBJ2-3): DARVTQTPRHKVTEMGQEVTMRCQPILGHNTVFWYRQTMMQGLELLAYFRNRAPLDDSGMPKDRFSAEMPDATLATLKIQPSEPRDSAVYFCASGSGIGDLLTDTQYFGPGTRLTVL.

The chain carries TRBV20-1 and TRBJ1-1, with D unresolved. The germline gives CDR1 DFQATT, CDR2 SNEGSKA (reference sequence). V was trimmed by 1 base and J by 0 bases, leaving 0 bases between them. The CDR3 extends over 11 amino acids. CDR3 in amino acids: CSARVNTEAFF. The CDR3 nucleotides read TGCAGTGCTAGAGTGAACACTGAAGCTTTCTTT.

The rearrangement links TRBV27 to TRBJ2-7; 12 positions agree with TRBD2. Losses at the gene ends were 5 bases for V and 7 bases for J; bases not matched to a gene: 6. CDR1 is MNHEY, CDR2 SMNVEV, per germline (reference sequence). CDR3 length equals 14 residues. This CDR3 reads CASSVTSGSGEQYF. CDR3 coding DNA: TGTGCCAGCAGTGTGACTAGCGGGAGTGGTGAGCAGTACTTC.

This clone occurred a few times. The CDR3 protein is CASSPDRNEQFF. The CDR3 DNA reads as TGTGCCAGCAGCCCGGACAGGAATGAGCAGTTCTTC. V usage is TRBV9 and J usage is TRBJ2-1, with 7 bases that match TRBD1. J was trimmed by 7 bases and V by 4 bases; bases with no gene match: 2. The germline CDR1 and CDR2 sequences are SGDLS and YYNGEE. CDR3 length: 12 residues.

V is TRBV5-6 and J is TRBJ1-4; 8 positions match TRBD1. This CDR3 has 14 amino acids. Trimming at V came to 2 bases and at J to 7 bases, leaving 4 bases not matched to a gene. Per the germline V gene, CDR1 is SGHDT and CDR2 is YYEEEE. The CDR3, as DNA: TGTGCCAGCAGCTTAGCAGGGGGCACTGAAAAACTGTTTTTT. This translates into CASSLAGGTEKLFF.

The gene calls are TRBV7-3 and TRBJ2-2, with D uncertain. Germline V gene lookup returns CDR1 SGHTA and CDR2 FQGTGA. The CDR3 has 13 residues. The germline V and J ends were trimmed by 1 base and 3 bases, with 3 bases remaining between them. Written as DNA, the CDR3 is TGTGCCAGCAGCTTAAGCTACACCGGGGAGCTGTTTTTT. As protein: CASSLSYTGELFF.

Here the CDR3 DNA reads TGTGCCAGCAGCCAGACTAGCGGGAGTGGAAGTACGCAGTATTTT. Translation gives CASSQTSGSGSTQYF. This sequence joins TRBV6-5 and TRBJ2-3; 12 nucleotides match TRBD2. Germline V gives CDR1 MNHEY, CDR2 SVGAGI. With 6 bases clipped from V and 8 bases from J, the junction kept 9 bases outside the gene matches. The CDR3 has 15 residues.